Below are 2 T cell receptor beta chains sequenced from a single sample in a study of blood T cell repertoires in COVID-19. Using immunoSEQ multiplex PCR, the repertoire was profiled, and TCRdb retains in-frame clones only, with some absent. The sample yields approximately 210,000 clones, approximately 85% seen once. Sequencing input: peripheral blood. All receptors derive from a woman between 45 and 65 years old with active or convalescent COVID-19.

The CDR3 DNA reads TGTGCCAGCAGTCCGAGGGGGTCTGGGGCCAACGTCCTGACTTTC. Translating gives CASSPRGSGANVLTF. The J gene is TRBJ2-6, the V gene TRBV7-3; possibly TRBD1 for D (6 bases). This CDR3 contains 15 residues. The V gene's germline CDR1 is SGHTA and CDR2 FQGTGA. Between the trimmed V and J ends, which lost 6 bases and 1 base, there was a span of 10 bases.

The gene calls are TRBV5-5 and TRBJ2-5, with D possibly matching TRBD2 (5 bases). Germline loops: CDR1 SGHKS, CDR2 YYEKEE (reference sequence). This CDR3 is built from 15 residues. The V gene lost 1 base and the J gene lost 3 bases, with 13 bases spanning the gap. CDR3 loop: CASSLSPAGKETQYF. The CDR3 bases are TGTGCCAGCAGCTTGAGTCCTGCGGGCAAAGAGACCCAGTACTTC. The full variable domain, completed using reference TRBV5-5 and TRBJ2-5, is DAGVTQSPTHLIKTRGQQVTLRCSPISGHKSVSWYQQVLGQGPQFIFQYYEKEERGRGNFPDRFSARQFPNYSSELNVNALLLGDSALYLCASSLSPAGKETQYFGPGTRLLVL.